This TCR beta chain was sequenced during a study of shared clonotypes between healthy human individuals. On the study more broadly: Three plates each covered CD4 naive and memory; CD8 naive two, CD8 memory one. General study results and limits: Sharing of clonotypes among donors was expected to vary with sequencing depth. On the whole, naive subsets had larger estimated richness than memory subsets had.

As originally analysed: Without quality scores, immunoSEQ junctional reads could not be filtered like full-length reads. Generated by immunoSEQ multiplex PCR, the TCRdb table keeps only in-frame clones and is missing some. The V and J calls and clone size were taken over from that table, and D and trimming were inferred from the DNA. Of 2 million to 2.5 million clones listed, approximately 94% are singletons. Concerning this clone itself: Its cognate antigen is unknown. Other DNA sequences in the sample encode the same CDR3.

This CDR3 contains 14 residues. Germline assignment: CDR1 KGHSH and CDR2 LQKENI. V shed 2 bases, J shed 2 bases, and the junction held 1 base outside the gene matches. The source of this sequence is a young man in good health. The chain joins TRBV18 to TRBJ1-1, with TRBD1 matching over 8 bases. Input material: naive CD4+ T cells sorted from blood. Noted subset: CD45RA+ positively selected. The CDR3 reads CASSPGQGNTEAFF. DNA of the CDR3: TGTGCCAGCTCACCAGGACAGGGCAACACTGAAGCTTTCTTT.